This T cell receptor beta chain was recorded in a study of CD8 T cells in ankylosing spondylitis (dated by TCRdb to the late 2010s). With regard to the full study: The study profiled T cell receptor beta repertoires in healthy donors and ankylosing spondylitis patients to find disease-linked TCR variants. Peripheral blood samples were taken, and synovial fluid was additionally collected from ankylosing spondylitis patients. The full study cohort comprised some 27 ankylosing spondylitis patients and over a hundred healthy donors. Paper-wide results and their limitations: The disease-linked clones were reported to be significantly enriched in matched synovial fluid samples from ankylosing spondylitis patients. The disease-linked clones showed a CD8+ phenotype and occurred at relatively low frequencies in peripheral blood. A TCR beta motif made up of several highly homologous amino acid variants appeared to be characteristic of blood from ankylosing spondylitis patients. Some of the motif variants had been reported before in the synovial fluid and blood of reactive arthritis patients, a finding that suggests common disease-initiation mechanisms.

This clonotype has a count of ten or more. Its antigen target is currently unknown. One base away there is no much larger clone; base qualities are not given. Sequencing instrument: Illumina HiSeq 2500. Quantitative 5'-RACE with molecular barcodes was the method used to prepare the TCR beta libraries. From the authors' description of their analysis: To identify disease-linked TCR variants, a new computational method was used, one built on a probabilistic model of VDJ rearrangement. Clones were called with MiXCR by TCRdb after fastp trimmed the public reads at Q25, and only in-frame beta chains were retained. Rows matching on CDR3 protein sequence are summarized as one entry with the most common DNA and genes. The V and J calls reflect TCRdb's pipeline rather than the authors' work. Counted in this sample were around 300,000 distinct CDR3 sequences; roughly 12% of them appeared once. Roughly 9% of the sample lies in the top ten.

V lost 7 bases and J lost 4 bases; the stretch between them is 10 bases long. Including the terminal cysteine and phenylalanine, the CDR3 comprises 13 residues. The read is trimmed to its CDR3 DNA, 39 bases read in frame from base 1. Taken from the germline V gene, the CDR1 and CDR2 loops are KGHDR and SFDVKD. This TCR derives from a female donor with ankylosing spondylitis or in good health (not recorded which). Sequences were obtained from blood, either unsorted or a sorted T cell fraction (not recorded which). The chain is encoded by TRBV24-1 joined to TRBJ1-3, with no confident D gene call. The CDR3 is CATRPSAGNTIYF. The nucleotides are TGTGCCACCAGACCGTCGGCAGGAAACACCATATATTTT.